Presented here are 10 T cell receptor beta chains from one specimen sequenced in a study of T cells in Graves' hyperthyroidism and ophthalmopathy. TCR beta CDR3 region amplification was performed from RNA transcripts. A first-round RT-PCR of the TCR CDR3 used the HTBI primer set. TCRdb reprocessed the multiplex PCR reads with MiXCR, giving one entry per CDR3 protein. The sample has approximately 300,000 distinct CDR3 sequences, around 20% seen once. The material sequenced was blood. These receptors were obtained from a man aged 45-65 years with Graves' ophthalmopathy.

This clonotype turned up a few times. A much larger clone is a single base away; this may be a read error. The V gene is TRBV11-2, the J gene TRBJ1-2; D might be TRBD1 (6 bases). Germline V gene sequence: CDR1 SGHAT, CDR2 FQNNGV. With 1 base removed from V and 6 bases from J, the gap between germline ends came to 12 bases. This CDR3 region has 14 residues. CDR3 DNA sequence: TGTGCCAGCAGCTTAGTAGGGGGGCGCAATGGCTACACCTTC. Protein sequence: CASSLVGGRNGYTF. Filled out from reference TRBV11-2 and TRBJ1-2, the complete variable domain reads EAGVAQSPRYKIIEKRQSVAFWCNPISGHATLYWYQQILGQGPKLLIQFQNNGVVDDSQLPKDRFSAERLKGVDSTLKIQPAKLEDSAVYLCASSLVGGRNGYTFGSGTRLTVV.

This clonotype has more than one count but fewer than ten. V is TRBV5-1 and J is TRBJ1-6; 8 nucleotides agree with TRBD1. J was trimmed by 6 bases and V by 0 bases; bases with no gene match: 2. Germline loops: CDR1 SGHRS, CDR2 YFSETQ. The length of the CDR3 is 15 residues. The CDR3 bases are TGCGCCAGCAGCTTGGAGGGACAGGTTAATTCACCCCTCCACTTT. Protein sequence: CASSLEGQVNSPLHF.

This clonotype was seen ten or more times. J is TRBJ2-1 and V is TRBV28; TRBD2 matches 11 bases. Germline-derived CDR1 and CDR2 are MDHEN and SYDVKM. J lost 5 bases, V lost 5 bases, and 5 bases had no gene match. The CDR3 length is 15 residues. CDR3 in DNA: TGTGCCAGCAGTACCCCGGGACTAGCGGACAATGAGCAGTTCTTC. It translates to CASSTPGLADNEQFF.

Points on this clonotype: Just one base apart from a much larger clone, this may be a read error. The chain recombines TRBV6-1 with TRBJ2-7; D remains ambiguous. Trimming removed 8 bases at V and 5 bases at J, with 4 bases between. The length of the CDR3 is 9 residues. Germline lookup yields CDR1 MNHNS and CDR2 SASEGT. This chain's CDR3 is CASGDEQYF. DNA for the CDR3: TGTGCCAGCGGGGACGAGCAGTACTTC.

In DNA, the CDR3 is TGTGCCAGCAGCCCGGCTAGCGGGGCTAGCACAGATACGCAGTATTTT. This gives the protein CASSPASGASTDTQYF. The chain links TRBV9 to TRBJ2-3; 9 nucleotides agree with TRBD2. The ends lost 4 bases at V and 0 bases at J; junction bases unmatched: 6. Per germline, CDR1 SGDLS and CDR2 YYNGEE. CDR3 length: 16 amino acids.

This clonotype was observed at least ten times. V gene TRBV5-5 combines with J gene TRBJ2-3; D not certain. V lost 5 bases and J lost 0, with 4 bases in between. This CDR3 is built from 12 residues. Per germline, CDR1 SGHKS and CDR2 YYEKEE (reference sequence). The CDR3 loop reads CASRTSTDTQYF. In DNA, the CDR3 is TGTGCCAGCAGGACGAGCACAGATACGCAGTATTTT.

This clonotype occurred a few times. The chain combines TRBV28 with TRBJ2-3, with D possibly matching TRBD2 (5 bases). Germline CDR1 reads MDHEN; CDR2 reads SYDVKM. The V and J ends lost 2 bases and 8 bases respectively, with 8 bases between them. The CDR3 is 12 amino acids. DNA for the CDR3: TGTGCCAGCAGTTTACCCCGGGGTACGCAGTATTTT. It specifies CASSLPRGTQYF.

The table lists this clonotype with a few counts. A much larger clone differs from this one at a single base, so this may be a read error. This sequence joins TRBV7-9 and TRBJ1-1; D remains ambiguous. V was shortened by 4 bases and J by 7 bases, with 13 bases between the two germline ends. The germline V gene encodes CDR1 SEHNR and CDR2 FQNEAQ (reference sequence). CDR3 length: 13 amino acids. For the CDR3, the DNA is TGTGCCAGCAGCTCTCTAGCCGGCAATGAAGCTTTCTTT. Its protein is CASSSLAGNEAFF. The full variable domain, completed using reference TRBV7-9 and TRBJ1-1, is DTGVSQNPRHKITKRGQNVTFRCDPISEHNRLYWYRQTLGQGPEFLTYFQNEAQLEKSRLLSDRFSAERPKGSFSTLEIQRTEQGDSAMYLCASSSLAGNEAFFGQGTRLTVV.

The rearrangement joins TRBV7-2 to TRBJ1-5; D perhaps matches TRBD1 (5 bases). Germline-derived CDR1 and CDR2 are SGHTA and FQGNSA. V was trimmed by 4 bases and J by 7 bases, leaving 8 bases between them. This CDR3 contains 12 residues. The CDR3 reads CASSSPGQPQHF. DNA for the CDR3: TGTGCCAGCAGCTCACCAGGGCAGCCCCAGCATTTT.

The V call is TRBV6-5, the J call TRBJ1-5; possibly TRBD1 for D (5 bases). CDR3 length: 16 residues. V lost 0 bases, J lost 7 bases, and 16 bases lay in between. Germline V gene sequence: CDR1 MNHEY, CDR2 SVGAGI. Here the CDR3 DNA reads TGTGCCAGCAGTTACTCCGCGCAGGGTCCAGCACAGCCCCAGCATTTT. Residues: CASSYSAQGPAQPQHF.